The rows below give T cell receptor beta chains drawn from one sample of a study of blood T cell repertoires in COVID-19. Data came from immunoSEQ multiplex PCR; TCRdb stores just in-frame clones and leaves some out. The sample has about 280,000 clones, roughly nine tenths seen once. Sequenced sample: PBMCs or T cells enriched from blood (not recorded which). The receptors come from a woman between 35 and 50 years old who had recovered from COVID-19. CDR3s include the opening cysteine and the closing phenylalanine or tryptophan. Each record gives: CDR3 protein, CDR3 DNA, clone size, J gene, V gene, D gene. The D gene is left open where the match is weak. Clone size, where shown, is once, few, many, or a class for clones that have expanded.

CDR3 protein: CASSPGTGSYGYTF; CDR3 DNA: TGTGCCAGCAGCCCCGGGACAGGGTCTTATGGCTACACCTTC; clone size: NA; J gene: TRBJ1-2; V gene: TRBV7-2; D gene: TRBD1
CDR3 protein: CATSDQNYEQYF; CDR3 DNA: TGTGCCACCAGTGACCAAAACTACGAGCAGTACTTC; clone size: NA; J gene: TRBJ2-7; V gene: TRBV24-1; D gene: NA
CDR3 protein: CASSLGGLAGFTGELFF; CDR3 DNA: TGTGCCAGCAGTTTGGGGGGTCTAGCGGGATTCACCGGGGAGCTGTTTTTT; clone size: NA; J gene: TRBJ2-2; V gene: TRBV28; D gene: TRBD2
CDR3 protein: CASSWGDRENEKLFF; CDR3 DNA: TGCGCCAGCAGCTGGGGGGACCGCGAAAATGAAAAACTGTTTTTT; clone size: NA; J gene: TRBJ1-4; V gene: TRBV5-1; D gene: NA
CDR3 protein: CASSPGQGGYAGGNQPQHF; CDR3 DNA: TGTGCCAGCAGCCCAGGACAGGGGGGGTATGCAGGGGGCAATCAGCCCCAGCATTTT; clone size: once; J gene: TRBJ1-5; V gene: TRBV7-2; D gene: TRBD1
CDR3 protein: CASRTGGSGANVLTF; CDR3 DNA: TGTGCCAGCCGGACAGGGGGATCTGGGGCCAACGTCCTGACTTTC; clone size: NA; J gene: TRBJ2-6; V gene: TRBV19; D gene: TRBD1
CDR3 protein: CASSEQGRLAVGPDTQYF; CDR3 DNA: TGTGCCAGCAGCGAGCAGGGAAGACTAGCGGTGGGCCCAGATACGCAGTATTTT; clone size: NA; J gene: TRBJ2-3; V gene: TRBV7-8; D gene: TRBD2
CDR3 protein: CASSQEASGINTGELFF; CDR3 DNA: TGCGCCAGCAGCCAAGAGGCTAGCGGGATAAACACCGGGGAGCTGTTTTTT; clone size: NA; J gene: TRBJ2-2; V gene: TRBV4-3; D gene: TRBD2
CDR3 protein: CASKLGGVGGYTF; CDR3 DNA: TGTGCCAGCAAACTAGGTGGGGTCGGAGGCTACACCTTC; clone size: NA; J gene: TRBJ1-2; V gene: TRBV6-5; D gene: NA
CDR3 protein: CASSKRLPLASQETQYF; CDR3 DNA: TGTGCCAGTAGTAAACGCCTTCCGCTAGCGTCACAAGAGACCCAGTACTTC; clone size: NA; J gene: TRBJ2-5; V gene: TRBV19; D gene: NA
CDR3 protein: CASSRQGVGEKLFF; CDR3 DNA: TGTGCCAGCAGCCGACAGGGGGTAGGGGAAAAACTGTTTTTT; clone size: once; J gene: TRBJ1-4; V gene: TRBV5-4; D gene: TRBD1
CDR3 protein: CASSLGLGLAGDEQYF; CDR3 DNA: TGTGCCAGCAGCTTAGGTCTAGGACTAGCGGGTGACGAGCAGTACTTC; clone size: NA; J gene: TRBJ2-7; V gene: TRBV11-2; D gene: TRBD2
CDR3 protein: CASSLSGSWETQYF; CDR3 DNA: TGCGCCAGCAGCTTAAGCGGGAGCTGGGAGACCCAGTACTTC; clone size: NA; J gene: TRBJ2-5; V gene: TRBV5-1; D gene: TRBD2
CDR3 protein: CASSLIGAGVRNEQFF; CDR3 DNA: TGTGCCAGCAGCTTAATTGGGGCGGGAGTGCGTAATGAGCAGTTCTTC; clone size: NA; J gene: TRBJ2-1; V gene: TRBV7-9; D gene: TRBD2
CDR3 protein: CASGAGLANYGYTF; CDR3 DNA: TGTGCCAGCGGAGCCGGATTAGCTAACTATGGCTACACCTTC; clone size: NA; J gene: TRBJ1-2; V gene: TRBV2; D gene: NA
CDR3 protein: CASSQGTASSYEQYF; CDR3 DNA: TGTGCCAGCAGCCAAGGGACAGCGAGCTCCTACGAGCAGTACTTC; clone size: NA; J gene: TRBJ2-7; V gene: TRBV28; D gene: TRBD1
CDR3 protein: CASSFPDRVGNTIYF; CDR3 DNA: TGTGCCAGCAGTTTCCCGGACAGGGTAGGAAACACCATATATTTT; clone size: NA; J gene: TRBJ1-3; V gene: TRBV28; D gene: TRBD1
CDR3 protein: CASSEALQGLASVQYF; CDR3 DNA: TGTGCCAGCAGTGAAGCGCTACAGGGCCTGGCTAGTGTCCAGTACTTC; clone size: NA; J gene: TRBJ2-5; V gene: TRBV6-1; D gene: NA
CDR3 protein: CASRGQSGANVLTF; CDR3 DNA: TGTGCCAGCAGAGGACAGTCTGGGGCCAACGTCCTGACTTTC; clone size: NA; J gene: TRBJ2-6; V gene: TRBV25-1; D gene: NA
CDR3 protein: CASSLYGTGPRNQHF; CDR3 DNA: TGTGCCAGCAGTTTATACGGGACAGGGCCTAGGAACCAGCATTTT; clone size: once; J gene: TRBJ1-5; V gene: TRBV27; D gene: TRBD1
CDR3 protein: CASSPQGQGGNQPQHF; CDR3 DNA: TGTGCCAGTAGTCCCCAGGGACAGGGAGGCAATCAGCCCCAGCATTTT; clone size: NA; J gene: TRBJ1-5; V gene: TRBV19; D gene: TRBD1
CDR3 protein: CASSPPYGYERGEQYF; CDR3 DNA: TGTGCCAGCAGCCCACCATACGGGTATGAGCGCGGCGAGCAGTACTTC; clone size: once; J gene: TRBJ2-7; V gene: TRBV9; D gene: NA